The 30 T cell receptor beta chains below were found in one sample sequenced in a study of blood T cells in healthy people across ages. The second PCR ran roughly 6 to 11 cycles with a sample-barcoded 5' primer and J-beta primers. TCRdb processed the 5' RACE reads anew with MiXCR; each CDR3 protein has one entry. The sample yields about 650,000 distinct CDR3 sequences, approximately 30% seen once. The sequenced sample consisted of blood. These TCRs come from a woman older than 75 in good health.

The V and J genes are TRBV5-1 and TRBJ1-6; D unresolved. Trimming stripped 4 bases from V and 7 bases from J, with 15 bases between. The germline V gene encodes CDR1 SGHRS and CDR2 YFSETQ. The CDR3 covers 15 residues. CDR3 in DNA: TGCGCCAGCAGCCCACTCCTTTCGGACAATTCACCCCTCCACTTT. Protein sequence: CASSPLLSDNSPLHF.

This clonotype turned up a few times. The genes are TRBV4-1 and TRBJ1-1; maybe TRBD1 (6 bases). Trimming took 4 bases from V and 6 from J, leaving 18 bases between them. CDR1 is MGHRA and CDR2 is YSYEKL in the germline V gene. The CDR3 length is 15 residues. CDR3 loop: CASSLKRGGGSEAFF. The CDR3 DNA is TGCGCCAGCAGCCTTAAAAGGGGAGGGGGTTCTGAAGCTTTCTTT.

This clonotype was observed at least ten times. The J gene is TRBJ2-5, the V gene TRBV25-1; 12 positions match TRBD1. CDR3 length: 14 amino acids. V was pared by 3 bases and J by 10 bases, with 6 bases of the junction left unmatched. Germline V gives CDR1 MGHDK, CDR2 SYGVNS. CDR3 bases: TGTGCCAGCAGTGATGTGGGGACAGGGGGCGTCCAGTACTTC. Protein sequence: CASSDVGTGGVQYF.

The rearrangement uses TRBV20-1 and TRBJ1-1; D gene uncertain. V gave up 0 bases and J gave up 10 bases, with 12 bases separating them. Germline loops: CDR1 DFQATT, CDR2 SNEGSKA (reference sequence). The CDR3 consists of 12 residues. CDR3 coding DNA: TGCAGTGCTAGAGATCTCGGGATGGGAGCTTTCTTT. Amino acids: CSARDLGMGAFF.

This clonotype was detected ten times or more. The CDR3 here is CASSLRGPIGAKNIQYF. CDR3 DNA: TGCGCCAGCAGCTTGAGGGGTCCAATTGGGGCCAAAAACATTCAGTACTTC. The genes are TRBV5-1 and TRBJ2-4; D perhaps matches TRBD1 (5 bases). The V and J ends lost 1 base and 1 base respectively, with 15 bases between them. CDR1 is SGHRS and CDR2 is YFSETQ in the germline V gene. This CDR3 is 17 amino acids long.

This clonotype was counted many times. V and J are TRBV7-3 and TRBJ2-1, with TRBD1 as a possible D gene (6 bases). The CDR3 is 15 amino acids. The germline V gene encodes CDR1 SGHTA and CDR2 FQGTGA. Trimming shortened V by 5 bases and J by 5 bases, and 16 bases separated the two germline ends. The CDR3 reads CASSPSTGTDNEQFF. For the CDR3, the DNA is TGTGCCAGCAGCCCTTCCACAGGGACGGACAATGAGCAGTTCTTC.

The rearrangement links TRBV4-2 to TRBJ1-6, with TRBD1 matching 11 bases. The CDR3 consists of 15 residues. The germline gives CDR1 LGHNA, CDR2 YNFKEQ. The trim removed 4 bases at V and 9 bases at J, leaving 5 bases unmatched. CDR3 sequence: CASSPMGTGGSPLHF. CDR3 DNA sequence: TGTGCCAGCAGCCCCATGGGGACAGGGGGTTCACCCCTCCACTTT.

The V call is TRBV5-1, the J call TRBJ2-7; the D is unclear. The CDR3 loop spans 16 amino acids. Trimming stripped 0 bases from V and 0 bases from J, with 13 bases between. Germline CDR1 is SGHRS and CDR2 is YFSETQ. The CDR3 DNA reads as TGCGCCAGCAGCTTGGCGGCGACTCGGAGCTCCTACGAGCAGTACTTC. As protein: CASSLAATRSSYEQYF.

In this sample, this clonotype turned up many times. This chain joins TRBV20-1 and TRBJ2-5; no reliable D call. This CDR3 is built from 14 residues. The V and J ends lost 1 base and 8 bases respectively, with 17 bases between them. Germline V lookup: CDR1 DFQATT, CDR2 SNEGSKA (reference sequence). CDR3 DNA sequence: TGCAGTGCTAGAGTTAAGGCAGAGAAAGGAACCCAGTACTTC. This encodes CSARVKAEKGTQYF.

As concerns this clonotype: Mismatch with germline at one junction end may stem from a read error. This chain links TRBV7-9 with TRBJ2-6; D may be TRBD1 (5 bases). This CDR3 contains 16 residues. Germline CDR1 SEHNR, CDR2 FQNEAQ (reference sequence). The CDR3 protein is CASSFTRSTGANVRIF. For the CDR3, the DNA is TGTGCCAGCAGCTTTACCCGTTCAACTGGGGCCAACGTCCGGATTTTC.

This clonotype was observed a handful of times. The gene calls are TRBV20-1 and TRBJ2-5; D possibly corresponds to TRBD2 (6 bases). Trimming stripped 5 bases from V and 2 bases from J, with 15 bases between. This CDR3 contains 14 residues. In germline, CDR1 is DFQATT, CDR2 SNEGSKA (reference sequence). The CDR3 DNA reads TGCAGTGCTCTCCCCCCCGCGGGGCAAGAGACCCAGTACTTC. Translating gives CSALPPAGQETQYF.

V is TRBV5-1 and J is TRBJ2-5, with TRBD2 matching 9 bases. Germline CDR1 reads SGHRS; CDR2 reads YFSETQ. This CDR3 contains 15 residues. Trimming cost V 0 bases and J 5 bases; bases outside gene matches: 5. The CDR3 sequence is CASSLGLAAHETQYF. The CDR3 nucleotides read TGCGCCAGCAGCTTGGGACTAGCGGCACACGAGACCCAGTACTTC.

This clonotype was seen at least ten times. This rearrangement joins TRBV4-3 to TRBJ1-1, with D possibly being TRBD1 (5 bases). From germline, CDR1 is LGHNA and CDR2 YSLEER. Trimming removed 0 bases at V and 3 bases at J, with 11 bases between. The length of the CDR3 is 15 residues. The CDR3 spells CASSQDRGLDTEAFF. The DNA for the CDR3 is TGCGCCAGCAGCCAAGATCGGGGACTGGACACTGAAGCTTTCTTT.

The count of this clonotype is one. One base away lies a much larger clone, so this may be a sequencing read error. The chain joins TRBV29-1 to TRBJ1-1; a possible D gene is TRBD1 (6 bases). The CDR3 extends over 13 amino acids. Per germline, CDR1 SQVTM and CDR2 ANQGSEA. The CDR3 nucleotides are TGCAACGTTGTACAACAGGGCGGGACTGAAGCTTTCTTT. Encoded protein: CNVVQQGGTEAFF.

This chain connects TRBV7-2 to TRBJ1-1, with D possibly TRBD1 on 6 matching bases. In germline, CDR1 is SGHTA, CDR2 FQGNSA. The CDR3 extends over 15 amino acids. Trimming left V 1 base short and J 1 base short, with 10 bases between. CDR3 sequence: CASSLGVRGNTEAFF. DNA for the CDR3: TGTGCCAGCAGCTTAGGGGTCAGGGGGAACACTGAAGCTTTCTTT.

In its sample, this clonotype was seen many times. The chain recombines TRBV5-1 with TRBJ2-5; possible D gene TRBD1, 6 bases. V lost 1 base and J lost 5, with 15 bases in between. The germline gives CDR1 SGHRS, CDR2 YFSETQ. The CDR3 extends over 15 amino acids. CDR3 nucleotide sequence: TGCGCCAGCAGCTTGCTGGGGGCTATTTGGGAGACCCAGTACTTC. It encodes CASSLLGAIWETQYF.

Remarks on this clonotype: A read error may be the cause here, since a much bigger clone is one base away. The V gene is TRBV7-9, the J gene TRBJ2-1; a possible D gene is TRBD2 (5 bases). The CDR3 covers 15 residues. Trimming stripped 1 base from V and 8 bases from J, with 15 bases between. Germline V gives CDR1 SEHNR, CDR2 FQNEAQ (reference sequence). This chain's CDR3 is CASSLEAGAGDEQFF. The CDR3 DNA reads as TGTGCCAGCAGCTTAGAAGCCGGAGCCGGGGATGAGCAGTTCTTC.

A remark on this clonotype: A much larger clone differs by one base, so this may be a read error. CDR3 loop: CSTTGTGYSNTEAFF. In DNA, the CDR3 is TGCAGTACTACTGGGACAGGCTATTCGAACACTGAAGCTTTCTTT. The chain combines TRBV20-1 with TRBJ1-1, with 8 positions matching TRBD1. CDR3 size: 15 residues. Germline values: CDR1 DFQATT, CDR2 SNEGSKA (reference sequence). V was pared by 8 bases and J by 1 base, with 12 bases of the junction left unmatched.

At least ten counts were recorded for this clonotype. The chain links TRBV4-2 to TRBJ2-7; 12 bases line up with TRBD2. Trimming removed 0 bases from V and 6 bases from J; junction bases left unmatched: 3. This CDR3 is 15 amino acids long. Germline V CDR1 and CDR2: LGHNA, YNFKEQ. CDR3 in DNA: TGTGCCAGCAGCCAAGAAGGGACTAGCGGGCGCGAGCAGTACTTC. Its protein is CASSQEGTSGREQYF.

This clonotype was detected ten times or more. One base away lies a much larger clone, so this may be a sequencing read error. V gene TRBV7-9 combines with J gene TRBJ2-3; 11 nucleotides match TRBD1. The CDR3 has 15 amino acids. The V segment lost 3 bases and the J segment 4 bases; nucleotides outside the gene matches: 3. From germline, CDR1 is SEHNR and CDR2 FQNEAQ (reference sequence). The CDR3 bases are TGTGCCAGCAGCTTCTGGACAGGGGGCGCAGATACGCAGTATTTT. Translated: CASSFWTGGADTQYF. The variable domain in full, with the rest retrieved from reference TRBV7-9 and TRBJ2-3, is DTGVSQNPRHKITKRGQNVTFRCDPISEHNRLYWYRQTLGQGPEFLTYFQNEAQLEKSRLLSDRFSAERPKGSFSTLEIQRTEQGDSAMYLCASSFWTGGADTQYFGPGTRLTVL.

About this clonotype: One base away lies a much larger clone, so this may be a sequencing read error. The chain employs TRBV3-1 and TRBJ1-1; D not resolved. In germline, CDR1 is LGHDT, CDR2 YNNKEL (reference sequence). The V gene lost 5 bases and the J gene lost 2 bases, with 12 bases spanning the gap. The CDR3 contains 14 residues. CDR3 DNA: TGTGCCAGCAGCACCCGACGGGTTAACACTGAAGCTTTCTTT. It specifies CASSTRRVNTEAFF.

The CDR3 nucleotides are TGTGCCAGCAGCAAAGCTTGGGCAGGGAGCCTTAACTATGGCTACACCTTC. Protein sequence: CASSKAWAGSLNYGYTF. The V and J genes are TRBV21-1 and TRBJ1-2; the D call of TRBD1 is as the table states it, not checked on the DNA. TRBV21-1 is flagged as a pseudogene. The CDR3 contains 17 residues.

This clonotype occurred a few times. At one boundary the junction diverges from the germline segment, which might be a read error. The rearrangement uses TRBV7-3 and TRBJ2-3, with 8 bases aligning to TRBD1. The CDR3 sequence is 15 residues long. Germline-derived CDR1 and CDR2 are SGHTA and FQGTGA. Written as DNA, the CDR3 is TGTGCCAACAGCCCGGGACAGGCTAGCACAGATACGCAGTATTTT. It yields the protein CANSPGQASTDTQYF.

There are many counts of this clonotype. The chain links TRBV11-2 to TRBJ2-7; D call uncertain. The CDR3 totals 13 residues. Looked up from germline, CDR1 is SGHAT and CDR2 is FQNNGV. V gave up 3 bases and J gave up 3 bases, with 9 bases separating them. DNA for the CDR3: TGTGCCAGCAGCTTCCCATCGGGCTACGAGCAGTACTTC. Its protein product is CASSFPSGYEQYF.

Regarding this clonotype: A much larger clone is a single base away; this may be a read error. Here the CDR3 DNA reads TGTGCCAGCAGTTCCGCGATGGCAGCCGGGGCAGATGGCTACACCTTC. This encodes CASSSAMAAGADGYTF. V is TRBV6-2 or TRBV6-3 and J is TRBJ1-2; possible D gene TRBD1, 5 bases. Looked up from germline, CDR1 is MNHEY and CDR2 is SVGEGT. The V end lost 4 bases, the J end lost 6 bases, and 21 bases lay between the germline ends. The CDR3 contains 16 residues.

In its sample, this clonotype was seen a few times. V is TRBV7-6 and J is TRBJ1-1; TRBD1 is a possible D gene (5 bases). Germline CDR1 and CDR2: SGHVS and FNYEAQ. The CDR3 consists of 14 residues. The V end lost 5 bases, the J end lost 6 bases, and 16 bases lay between the germline ends. CDR3 bases: TGTGCCAGCAGCACGGACCCGGGGCGGGCTGAAGCTTTCTTT. It codes for CASSTDPGRAEAFF.

Many counts were recorded for this clonotype. The chain is built from TRBV7-8 and TRBJ2-7; unclear D gene. V was trimmed by 7 bases and J by 0 bases, leaving 10 bases between them. Germline CDR1 is SGHVS and CDR2 is FQNEAQ. The CDR3 has 13 amino acids. Here the CDR3 DNA reads TGTGCCAGCACCATAACGAGCTCCTACGAGCAGTACTTC. It codes for CASTITSSYEQYF.

The V call is TRBV20-1, the J call TRBJ2-7; tentatively, D is TRBD2 (5 bases). The J call may be faulty, since TRBJ2-5 better matches the DNA end. Germline CDR1 is DFQATT and CDR2 is SNEGSKA (reference sequence). This CDR3 has 14 residues. The CDR3 sequence: CSARDRRYQETQYF. The CDR3 nucleotides read TGCAGTGCTAGAGATCGGAGGTACCAAGAGACCCAGTACTTC.

The chain has TRBV29-1 and TRBJ2-1; 8 positions agree with TRBD2. V was clipped by 4 bases and J by 7 bases; unmatched bases: 6. Germline V gene lookup returns CDR1 SQVTM and CDR2 ANQGSEA. The CDR3 has 13 amino acids. The CDR3: CSVAGRAWNEQFF. The CDR3 DNA sequence: TGCAGCGTTGCCGGGAGGGCCTGGAATGAGCAGTTCTTC.

The V and J genes are TRBV12-3 or TRBV12-4 and TRBJ2-1; 14 bases are a match to TRBD2. The junction had 9 bases not matched to a gene; V was cut back by 3 bases and J by 2 bases. This CDR3 comprises 19 residues. CDR3: CASSLTTSGGAYPYNEQFF. Written as DNA, the CDR3 is TGTGCCAGCAGTTTGACGACTAGCGGGGGGGCCTACCCCTACAATGAGCAGTTCTTC.